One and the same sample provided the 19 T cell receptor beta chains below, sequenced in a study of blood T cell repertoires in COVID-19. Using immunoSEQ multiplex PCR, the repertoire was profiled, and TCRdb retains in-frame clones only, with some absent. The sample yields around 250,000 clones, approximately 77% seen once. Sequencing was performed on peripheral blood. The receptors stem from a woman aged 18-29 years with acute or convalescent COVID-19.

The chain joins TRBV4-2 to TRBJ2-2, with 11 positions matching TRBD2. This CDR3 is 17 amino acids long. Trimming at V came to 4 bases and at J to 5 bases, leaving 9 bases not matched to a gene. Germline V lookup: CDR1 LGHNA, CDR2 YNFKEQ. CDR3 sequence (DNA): TGTGCCAGCAGCCTGAATCCACTAGCGGGAGAGACCGGGGAGCTGTTTTTT. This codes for CASSLNPLAGETGELFF.

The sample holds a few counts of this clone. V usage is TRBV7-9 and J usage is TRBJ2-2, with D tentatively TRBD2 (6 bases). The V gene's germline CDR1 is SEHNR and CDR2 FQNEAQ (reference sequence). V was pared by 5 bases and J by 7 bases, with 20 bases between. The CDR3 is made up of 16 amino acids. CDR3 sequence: CASSRAGTLHVGELFF. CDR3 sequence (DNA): TGTGCCAGCAGCCGAGCCGGGACTCTACACGTCGGGGAGCTGTTTTTT.

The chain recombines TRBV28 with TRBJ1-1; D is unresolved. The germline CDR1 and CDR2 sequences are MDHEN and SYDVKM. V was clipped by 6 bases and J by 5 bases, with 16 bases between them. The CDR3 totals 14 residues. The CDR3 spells CASRIGQAGTEAFF. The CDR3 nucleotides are TGTGCCAGCAGAATCGGGCAGGCGGGGACTGAAGCTTTCTTT.

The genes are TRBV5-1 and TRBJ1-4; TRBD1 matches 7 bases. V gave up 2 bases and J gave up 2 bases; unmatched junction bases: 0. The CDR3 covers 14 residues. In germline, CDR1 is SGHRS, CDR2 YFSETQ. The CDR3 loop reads CASSLQGTNEKLFF. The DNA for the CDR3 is TGCGCCAGCAGCTTACAGGGGACTAATGAAAAACTGTTTTTT.

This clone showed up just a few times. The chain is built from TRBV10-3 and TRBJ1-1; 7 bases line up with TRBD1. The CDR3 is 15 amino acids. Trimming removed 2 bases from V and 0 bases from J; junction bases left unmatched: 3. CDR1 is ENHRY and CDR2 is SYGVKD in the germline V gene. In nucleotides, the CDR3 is TGTGCCATCAGTGAGCACAGGGGATTGAACACTGAAGCTTTCTTT. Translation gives CAISEHRGLNTEAFF.

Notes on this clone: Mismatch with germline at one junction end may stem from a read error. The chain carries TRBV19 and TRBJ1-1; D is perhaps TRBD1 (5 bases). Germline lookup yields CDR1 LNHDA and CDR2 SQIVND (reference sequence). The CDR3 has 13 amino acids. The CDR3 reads CASSIEYPQTANF. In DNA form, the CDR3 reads TGTGCCAGTAGTATTGAGTATCCCCAGACAGCCAACTTT. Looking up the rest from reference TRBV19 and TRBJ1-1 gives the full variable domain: DGGITQSPKYLFRKEGQNVTLSCEQNLNHDAMYWYRQDPGQGLRLIYYSQIVNDFQKGDIAEGYSVSREKKESFPLTVTSAQKNPTAFYLCASSIEYPQTANFGQGTRLTVV.

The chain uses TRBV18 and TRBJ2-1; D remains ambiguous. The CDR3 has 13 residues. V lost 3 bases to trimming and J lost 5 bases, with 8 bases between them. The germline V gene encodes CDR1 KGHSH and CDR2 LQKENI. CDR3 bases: TGTGCCAGCTCACCCCGAGTTGACAATGAGCAGTTCTTC. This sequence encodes CASSPRVDNEQFF. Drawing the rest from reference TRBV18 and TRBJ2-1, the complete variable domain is NAGVMQNPRHLVRRRGQEARLRCSPMKGHSHVYWYRQLPEEGLKFMVYLQKENIIDESGMPKERFSAEFPKEGPSILRIQQVVRGDSAAYFCASSPRVDNEQFFGPGTRLTVL.

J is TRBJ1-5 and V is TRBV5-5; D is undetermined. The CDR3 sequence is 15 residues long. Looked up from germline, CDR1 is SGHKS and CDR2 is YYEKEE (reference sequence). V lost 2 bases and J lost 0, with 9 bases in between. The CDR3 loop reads CASSFGDYSNQPQHF. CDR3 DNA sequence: TGTGCCAGCAGCTTTGGAGACTATAGCAATCAGCCCCAGCATTTT.

The CDR3 region is CASSFSPPRSSYEQYF. The CDR3 nucleotides are TGTGCCAGCAGTTTTTCCCCCCCCAGAAGCTCCTACGAGCAGTACTTC. The rearrangement links TRBV28 to TRBJ2-7, with D hard to call. Germline CDR1 is MDHEN and CDR2 is SYDVKM. Trimming removed 3 bases at V and 0 bases at J, with 15 bases between. This CDR3 contains 16 residues.

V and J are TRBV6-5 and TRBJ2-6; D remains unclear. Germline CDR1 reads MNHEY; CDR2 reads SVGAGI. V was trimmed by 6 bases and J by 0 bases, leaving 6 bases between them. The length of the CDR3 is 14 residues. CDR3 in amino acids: CASRLHSGANVLTF. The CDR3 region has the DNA TGTGCCAGCAGACTCCACTCTGGGGCCAACGTCCTGACTTTC.

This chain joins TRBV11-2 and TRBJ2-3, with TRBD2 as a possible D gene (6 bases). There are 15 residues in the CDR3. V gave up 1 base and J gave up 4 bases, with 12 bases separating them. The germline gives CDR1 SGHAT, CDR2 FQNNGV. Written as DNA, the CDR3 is TGTGCCAGCAGCTTAGCAGATCGGGAGTCAGATACGCAGTATTTT. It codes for CASSLADRESDTQYF. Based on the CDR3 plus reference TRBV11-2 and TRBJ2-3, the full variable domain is EAGVAQSPRYKIIEKRQSVAFWCNPISGHATLYWYQQILGQGPKLLIQFQNNGVVDDSQLPKDRFSAERLKGVDSTLKIQPAKLEDSAVYLCASSLADRESDTQYFGPGTRLTVL.

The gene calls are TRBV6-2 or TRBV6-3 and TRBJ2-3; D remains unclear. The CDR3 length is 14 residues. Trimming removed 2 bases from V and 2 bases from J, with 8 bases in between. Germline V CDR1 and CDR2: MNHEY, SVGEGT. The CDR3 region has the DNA TGTGCCAGCAGTTACAACAGTTTCACAGATACGCAGTATTTT. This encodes CASSYNSFTDTQYF.

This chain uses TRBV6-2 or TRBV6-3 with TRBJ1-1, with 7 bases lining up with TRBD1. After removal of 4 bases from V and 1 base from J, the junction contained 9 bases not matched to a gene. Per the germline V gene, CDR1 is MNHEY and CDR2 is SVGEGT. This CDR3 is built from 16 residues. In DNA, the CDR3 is TGTGCCAGCAGTTCGCGTCCAGGGGGACCGAACACTGAAGCTTTCTTT. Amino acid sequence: CASSSRPGGPNTEAFF.

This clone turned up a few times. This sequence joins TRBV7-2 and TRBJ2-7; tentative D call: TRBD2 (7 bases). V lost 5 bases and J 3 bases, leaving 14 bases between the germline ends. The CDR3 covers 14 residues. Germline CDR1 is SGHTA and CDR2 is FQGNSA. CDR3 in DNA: TGTGCCAGCAGCCTAGAGGGGGGGAACTACGAGCAGTACTTC. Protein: CASSLEGGNYEQYF. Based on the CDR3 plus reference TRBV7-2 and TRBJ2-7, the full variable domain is GAGVSQSPSNKVTEKGKDVELRCDPISGHTALYWYRQSLGQGLEFLIYFQGNSAPDKSGLPSDRFSAERTGGSVSTLTIQRTQQEDSAVYLCASSLEGGNYEQYFGPGTRLTVT.

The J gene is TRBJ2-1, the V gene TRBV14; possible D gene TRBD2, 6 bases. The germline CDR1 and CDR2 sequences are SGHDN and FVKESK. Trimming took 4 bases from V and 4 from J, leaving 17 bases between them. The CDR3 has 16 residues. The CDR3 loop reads CASSPHRDSYYNEQFF. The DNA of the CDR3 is TGTGCCAGCAGCCCCCACCGGGACTCCTATTACAATGAGCAGTTCTTC.

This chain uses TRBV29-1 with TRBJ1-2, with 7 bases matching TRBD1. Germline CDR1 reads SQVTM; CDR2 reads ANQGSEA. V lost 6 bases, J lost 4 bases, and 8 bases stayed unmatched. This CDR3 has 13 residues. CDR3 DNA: TGCAGCGTCACAGGGGCCACCAGCTATGGCTACACCTTC. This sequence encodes CSVTGATSYGYTF. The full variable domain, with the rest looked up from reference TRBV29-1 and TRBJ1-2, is SAVISQKPSRDICQRGTSLTIQCQVDSQVTMMFWYRQQPGQSLTLIATANQGSEATYESGFVIDKFPISRPNLTFSTLTVSNMSPEDSSIYLCSVTGATSYGYTFGSGTRLTVV.

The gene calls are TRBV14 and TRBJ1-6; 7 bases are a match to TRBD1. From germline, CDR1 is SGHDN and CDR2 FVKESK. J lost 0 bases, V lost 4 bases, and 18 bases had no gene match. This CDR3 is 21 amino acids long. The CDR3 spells CASSRTRYDRDFDSYNSPLHF. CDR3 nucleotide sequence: TGTGCCAGCAGCCGAACCCGGTATGACAGGGACTTTGACTCCTATAATTCACCCCTCCACTTT.

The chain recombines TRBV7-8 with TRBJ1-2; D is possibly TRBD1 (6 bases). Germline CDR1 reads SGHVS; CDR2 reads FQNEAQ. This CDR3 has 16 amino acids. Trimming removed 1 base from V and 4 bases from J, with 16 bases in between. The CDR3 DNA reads TGTGCCAGCAGCTTAGGGGGTCAGGGGTTGAGCTATGGCTACACCTTC. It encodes CASSLGGQGLSYGYTF.

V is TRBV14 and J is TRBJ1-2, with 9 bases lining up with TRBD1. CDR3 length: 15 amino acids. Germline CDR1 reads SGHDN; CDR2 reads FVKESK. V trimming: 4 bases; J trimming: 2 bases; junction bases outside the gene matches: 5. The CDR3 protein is CASSLTGGNNYGYTF. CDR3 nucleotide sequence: TGTGCCAGCAGCCTAACAGGGGGCAACAACTATGGCTACACCTTC.